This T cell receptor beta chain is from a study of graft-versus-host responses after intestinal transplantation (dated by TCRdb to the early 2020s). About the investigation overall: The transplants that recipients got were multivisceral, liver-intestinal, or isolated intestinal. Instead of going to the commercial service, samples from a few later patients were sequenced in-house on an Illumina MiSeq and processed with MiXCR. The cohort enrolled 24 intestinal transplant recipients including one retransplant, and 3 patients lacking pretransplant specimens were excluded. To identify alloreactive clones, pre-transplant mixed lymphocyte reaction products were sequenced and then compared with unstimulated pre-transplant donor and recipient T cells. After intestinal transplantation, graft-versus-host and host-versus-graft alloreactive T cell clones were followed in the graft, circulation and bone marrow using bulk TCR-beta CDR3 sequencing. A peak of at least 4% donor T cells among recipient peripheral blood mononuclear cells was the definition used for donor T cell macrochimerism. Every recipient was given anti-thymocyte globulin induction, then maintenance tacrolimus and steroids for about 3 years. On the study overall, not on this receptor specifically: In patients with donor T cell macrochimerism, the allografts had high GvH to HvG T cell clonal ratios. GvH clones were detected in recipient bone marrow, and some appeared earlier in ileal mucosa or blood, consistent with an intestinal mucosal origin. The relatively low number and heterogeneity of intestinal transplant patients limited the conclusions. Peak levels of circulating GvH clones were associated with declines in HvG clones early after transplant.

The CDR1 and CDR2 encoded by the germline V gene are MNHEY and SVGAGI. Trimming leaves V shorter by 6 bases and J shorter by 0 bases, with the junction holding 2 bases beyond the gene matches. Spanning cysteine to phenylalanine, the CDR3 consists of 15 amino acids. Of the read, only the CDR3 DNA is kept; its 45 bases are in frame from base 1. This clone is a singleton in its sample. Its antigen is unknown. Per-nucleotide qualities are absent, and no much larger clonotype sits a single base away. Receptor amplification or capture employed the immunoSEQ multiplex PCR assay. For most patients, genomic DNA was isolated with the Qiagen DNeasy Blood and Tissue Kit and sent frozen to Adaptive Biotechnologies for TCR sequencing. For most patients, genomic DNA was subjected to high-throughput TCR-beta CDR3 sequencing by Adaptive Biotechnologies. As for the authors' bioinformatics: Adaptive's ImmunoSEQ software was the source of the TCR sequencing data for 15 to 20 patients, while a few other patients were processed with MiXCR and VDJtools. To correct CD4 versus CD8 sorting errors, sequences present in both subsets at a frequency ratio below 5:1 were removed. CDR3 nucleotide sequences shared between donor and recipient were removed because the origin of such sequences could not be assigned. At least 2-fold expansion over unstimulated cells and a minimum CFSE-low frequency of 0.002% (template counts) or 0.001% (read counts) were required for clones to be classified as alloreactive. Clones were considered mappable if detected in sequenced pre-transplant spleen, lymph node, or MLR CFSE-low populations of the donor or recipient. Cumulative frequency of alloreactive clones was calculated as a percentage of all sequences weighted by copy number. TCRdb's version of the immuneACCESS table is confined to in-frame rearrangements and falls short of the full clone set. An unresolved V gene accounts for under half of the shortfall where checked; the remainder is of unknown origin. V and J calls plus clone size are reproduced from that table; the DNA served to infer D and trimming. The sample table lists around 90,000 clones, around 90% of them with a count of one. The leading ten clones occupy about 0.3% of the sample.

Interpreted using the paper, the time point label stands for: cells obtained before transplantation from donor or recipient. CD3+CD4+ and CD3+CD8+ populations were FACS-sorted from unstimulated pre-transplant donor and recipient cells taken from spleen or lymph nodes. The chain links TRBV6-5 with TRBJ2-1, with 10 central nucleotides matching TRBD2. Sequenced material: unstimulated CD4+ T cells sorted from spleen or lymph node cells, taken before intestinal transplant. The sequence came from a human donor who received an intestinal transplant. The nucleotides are TGTGCCAGCAGAGCTAGCGGGAGCTCCTACAATGAGCAGTTCTTC. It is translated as CASRASGSSYNEQFF.